The 16 T cell receptor beta chains in this list originate from one sample, sequenced in a study of T-cell memory formation after mild COVID-19. TCRdb ran MiXCR on the 5' RACE reads and lists one entry per CDR3 protein. The data hold around 370,000 distinct CDR3 sequences, with roughly 20% observed a single time. Specimen: PBMCs or a T cell subset sorted from them (not recorded which). The receptors were gathered from an adult woman who had mild COVID-19 (a few samples of this study predate the infection). Cell type and time point are not known.

In this sample, this clonotype turned up a few times. The chain combines TRBV29-1 with TRBJ2-3; either TRBD1 or TRBD2 may fit D (6 bases each). Germline assignment: CDR1 SQVTM and CDR2 ANQGSEA. Trimming shortened V by 4 bases and J by 5 bases, and 13 bases separated the two germline ends. CDR3 length: 13 amino acids. The DNA for the CDR3 is TGCAGCGTTGTTAGGGGGACTGGAGATACGCAGTATTTT. Its translation: CSVVRGTGDTQYF.

This clonotype was observed a few times. The chain links TRBV19 to TRBJ1-1; 7 bases are shared with TRBD1. V shed 6 bases and J 1 base; nucleotides not matched to a gene: 8. Germline CDR1 and CDR2: LNHDA and SQIVND (reference sequence). This CDR3 spans 15 amino acids. The CDR3 here is CASRTGQWGNTEAFF. The CDR3 DNA follows: TGTGCCAGTAGGACGGGACAGTGGGGGAACACTGAAGCTTTCTTT.

The V call is TRBV13, the J call TRBJ2-7; D perhaps matches TRBD2 (5 bases). Trimming stripped 4 bases from V and 5 bases from J, with 15 bases between. This CDR3 region has 14 residues. Per the germline V gene, CDR1 is PRHDT and CDR2 is FYEKMQ (reference sequence). The CDR3 region is CASSSRGYGHEQYF. CDR3 bases: TGTGCCAGCAGCTCTCGGGGATACGGCCACGAGCAGTACTTC.

The genes are TRBV7-2 and TRBJ2-3, with 7 bases matching TRBD2. This CDR3 comprises 15 residues. V was clipped by 6 bases and J by 2 bases; unmatched bases: 8. Germline V gene sequence: CDR1 SGHTA, CDR2 FQGNSA. CDR3 coding DNA: TGTGCCAGCAGAGAGGGGAAGCGGGACACAGATACGCAGTATTTT. It yields the protein CASREGKRDTDTQYF.

This clonotype has only a few counts. The chain recombines TRBV11-2 with TRBJ2-1; 9 nucleotides agree with TRBD1. Germline CDR1 is SGHAT and CDR2 is FQNNGV. This CDR3 spans 15 amino acids. The V segment lost 2 bases and the J segment 10 bases; nucleotides outside the gene matches: 9. CDR3 region: CASSLSQDRGWEQFF. The DNA of the CDR3 is TGTGCCAGCAGCTTATCACAGGACAGGGGATGGGAGCAGTTCTTC. Complete variable domain (other parts from reference TRBV11-2 and TRBJ2-1): EAGVAQSPRYKIIEKRQSVAFWCNPISGHATLYWYQQILGQGPKLLIQFQNNGVVDDSQLPKDRFSAERLKGVDSTLKIQPAKLEDSAVYLCASSLSQDRGWEQFFGPGTRLTVL.

The rearrangement uses TRBV4-1 and TRBJ1-3; D perhaps matches TRBD1 (5 bases). Germline V gene data show CDR1 as MGHRA and CDR2 as YSYEKL. Trimming stripped 2 bases from V and 4 bases from J, with 21 bases between. This CDR3 is built from 18 residues. The CDR3 region has the DNA TGCGCCAGCAGCCAACTAGTTATGACAGCGATCCTCGGAAACACCATATATTTT. This sequence encodes CASSQLVMTAILGNTIYF.

This clonotype was counted a few times. The genes are TRBV20-1 and TRBJ1-1; D not certain. Germline CDR1 and CDR2: DFQATT and SNEGSKA (reference sequence). This CDR3 has 14 amino acids. V was pared by 5 bases and J by 5 bases, with 18 bases between. CDR3 amino acids: CSAPSGLVGTEAFF. The CDR3 DNA reads as TGCAGTGCTCCCTCCGGTTTGGTAGGGACTGAAGCTTTCTTT.

The chain combines TRBV5-1 with TRBJ2-3; TRBD2 matches 13 bases. This CDR3 is 16 amino acids long. CDR1 is SGHRS, CDR2 YFSETQ, per germline. With V trimmed by 4 bases and J by 2 bases, 4 bases remained unmatched. The CDR3 here is CASSTGTSGTTDTQYF. CDR3 bases: TGCGCCAGCAGCACCGGGACTAGCGGGACCACAGATACGCAGTATTTT.

J is TRBJ2-3 and V is TRBV29-1, with TRBD2 matching over 10 bases. The CDR3 has 13 residues. J was trimmed by 2 bases and V by 6 bases; bases with no gene match: 2. Germline V gene data show CDR1 as SQVTM and CDR2 as ANQGSEA. The CDR3 DNA is TGCAGCGTAGCGGGAGGGGCCACAGATACGCAGTATTTT. Amino acid sequence: CSVAGGATDTQYF.

The chain links TRBV2 to TRBJ2-2, with 14 nucleotides matching TRBD2. The germline V gene encodes CDR1 SNHLY and CDR2 FYNNEI. The CDR3 has 17 amino acids. V gave up 6 bases and J gave up 7 bases; unmatched junction bases: 10. The CDR3 sequence: CASRVARTSGGSGELFF. As DNA, the CDR3 is TGTGCCAGCAGGGTTGCACGGACTAGCGGGGGGAGCGGGGAGCTGTTTTTT.

This clonotype was seen only a few times. The chain carries TRBV7-2 and TRBJ1-5, with unresolved D. This CDR3 contains 13 residues. The germline V and J ends were trimmed by 5 bases and 6 bases, with 11 bases remaining between them. The V gene's germline CDR1 is SGHTA and CDR2 FQGNSA. In DNA, the CDR3 is TGTGCCAGCAGCCCATCGGGTCGTCAGCCCCAGCATTTT. It codes for CASSPSGRQPQHF.

This clonotype was seen more than once but under ten times. The J gene is TRBJ2-3, the V gene TRBV7-9; unclear D gene. The V and J ends lost 1 base and 3 bases respectively, with 11 bases between them. The CDR3 is 15 amino acids. Germline V gene data show CDR1 as SEHNR and CDR2 as FQNEAQ (reference sequence). CDR3 loop: CASSLGRSRTDTQYF. The CDR3 DNA sequence: TGTGCCAGCAGCTTAGGTCGGTCCAGGACAGATACGCAGTATTTT.

The V and J genes are TRBV3-1 and TRBJ2-5; D unresolved. This CDR3 has 15 amino acids. Between the trimmed V and J ends, which lost 0 bases and 2 bases, there was a span of 10 bases. Germline V gene lookup returns CDR1 LGHDT and CDR2 YNNKEL (reference sequence). CDR3 region: CASSQDEQLQETQYF. In nucleotides, the CDR3 is TGTGCCAGCAGCCAAGATGAACAGCTACAAGAGACCCAGTACTTC.

The gene calls are TRBV7-8 and TRBJ1-1; TRBD1 matches at 7 bases. The CDR3 loop spans 17 amino acids. Germline-derived CDR1 and CDR2 are SGHVS and FQNEAQ. V gave up 3 bases and J gave up 1 base; unmatched junction bases: 11. The CDR3 nucleotides are TGTGCCAGCAGCTTGGTGGAGACAGGGAGGGCGAACACTGAAGCTTTCTTT. Translated, it gives CASSLVETGRANTEAFF.

The chain carries TRBV4-2 and TRBJ1-2; 8 bases align to TRBD1. The germline gives CDR1 LGHNA, CDR2 YNFKEQ. V was pared by 3 bases and J by 2 bases, with 2 bases of the junction left unmatched. There are 14 residues in the CDR3. The CDR3 bases are TGTGCCAGCAGCCATAGGACAGGGAACTATGGCTACACCTTC. Translated: CASSHRTGNYGYTF.

This clonotype was detected only a few times. V usage is TRBV12-3 or TRBV12-4 and J usage is TRBJ2-3; no reliable D call. V lost 6 bases, J lost 0 bases, and 10 bases lay in between. The CDR3 runs to 14 residues. This CDR3 is CASRKQYSTDTQYF. CDR3 nucleotides: TGTGCCAGCAGGAAACAGTATAGCACAGATACGCAGTATTTT.